The source of this T cell receptor beta chain is a study of CD8 T cells in Susac syndrome. RNA, at about 0.5 to 1 ug, was reverse transcribed with random hexamers. TCRdb reanalysed the immunoSEQ multiplex PCR reads using MiXCR and keeps one entry per CDR3 protein. The repertoire includes roughly 180,000 distinct CDR3 sequences, around 94% of them detected once, and roughly 0.14% sits in the top ten. Germline assignment: CDR1 SNHLY and CDR2 FYNNEI. This CDR3 comprises 13 residues. Trimming stripped 1 base from V and 1 base from J, with 4 bases between. The rearrangement links TRBV2 to TRBJ2-5; D unresolved. The clonotype comes from a human donor in good health. What was sequenced was CD4+ T cells from PBMCs. The CDR3 bases are TGTGCCAGCAGTGAAGATTTCCAAGAGACCCAGTACTTC. Translating it yields CASSEDFQETQYF.